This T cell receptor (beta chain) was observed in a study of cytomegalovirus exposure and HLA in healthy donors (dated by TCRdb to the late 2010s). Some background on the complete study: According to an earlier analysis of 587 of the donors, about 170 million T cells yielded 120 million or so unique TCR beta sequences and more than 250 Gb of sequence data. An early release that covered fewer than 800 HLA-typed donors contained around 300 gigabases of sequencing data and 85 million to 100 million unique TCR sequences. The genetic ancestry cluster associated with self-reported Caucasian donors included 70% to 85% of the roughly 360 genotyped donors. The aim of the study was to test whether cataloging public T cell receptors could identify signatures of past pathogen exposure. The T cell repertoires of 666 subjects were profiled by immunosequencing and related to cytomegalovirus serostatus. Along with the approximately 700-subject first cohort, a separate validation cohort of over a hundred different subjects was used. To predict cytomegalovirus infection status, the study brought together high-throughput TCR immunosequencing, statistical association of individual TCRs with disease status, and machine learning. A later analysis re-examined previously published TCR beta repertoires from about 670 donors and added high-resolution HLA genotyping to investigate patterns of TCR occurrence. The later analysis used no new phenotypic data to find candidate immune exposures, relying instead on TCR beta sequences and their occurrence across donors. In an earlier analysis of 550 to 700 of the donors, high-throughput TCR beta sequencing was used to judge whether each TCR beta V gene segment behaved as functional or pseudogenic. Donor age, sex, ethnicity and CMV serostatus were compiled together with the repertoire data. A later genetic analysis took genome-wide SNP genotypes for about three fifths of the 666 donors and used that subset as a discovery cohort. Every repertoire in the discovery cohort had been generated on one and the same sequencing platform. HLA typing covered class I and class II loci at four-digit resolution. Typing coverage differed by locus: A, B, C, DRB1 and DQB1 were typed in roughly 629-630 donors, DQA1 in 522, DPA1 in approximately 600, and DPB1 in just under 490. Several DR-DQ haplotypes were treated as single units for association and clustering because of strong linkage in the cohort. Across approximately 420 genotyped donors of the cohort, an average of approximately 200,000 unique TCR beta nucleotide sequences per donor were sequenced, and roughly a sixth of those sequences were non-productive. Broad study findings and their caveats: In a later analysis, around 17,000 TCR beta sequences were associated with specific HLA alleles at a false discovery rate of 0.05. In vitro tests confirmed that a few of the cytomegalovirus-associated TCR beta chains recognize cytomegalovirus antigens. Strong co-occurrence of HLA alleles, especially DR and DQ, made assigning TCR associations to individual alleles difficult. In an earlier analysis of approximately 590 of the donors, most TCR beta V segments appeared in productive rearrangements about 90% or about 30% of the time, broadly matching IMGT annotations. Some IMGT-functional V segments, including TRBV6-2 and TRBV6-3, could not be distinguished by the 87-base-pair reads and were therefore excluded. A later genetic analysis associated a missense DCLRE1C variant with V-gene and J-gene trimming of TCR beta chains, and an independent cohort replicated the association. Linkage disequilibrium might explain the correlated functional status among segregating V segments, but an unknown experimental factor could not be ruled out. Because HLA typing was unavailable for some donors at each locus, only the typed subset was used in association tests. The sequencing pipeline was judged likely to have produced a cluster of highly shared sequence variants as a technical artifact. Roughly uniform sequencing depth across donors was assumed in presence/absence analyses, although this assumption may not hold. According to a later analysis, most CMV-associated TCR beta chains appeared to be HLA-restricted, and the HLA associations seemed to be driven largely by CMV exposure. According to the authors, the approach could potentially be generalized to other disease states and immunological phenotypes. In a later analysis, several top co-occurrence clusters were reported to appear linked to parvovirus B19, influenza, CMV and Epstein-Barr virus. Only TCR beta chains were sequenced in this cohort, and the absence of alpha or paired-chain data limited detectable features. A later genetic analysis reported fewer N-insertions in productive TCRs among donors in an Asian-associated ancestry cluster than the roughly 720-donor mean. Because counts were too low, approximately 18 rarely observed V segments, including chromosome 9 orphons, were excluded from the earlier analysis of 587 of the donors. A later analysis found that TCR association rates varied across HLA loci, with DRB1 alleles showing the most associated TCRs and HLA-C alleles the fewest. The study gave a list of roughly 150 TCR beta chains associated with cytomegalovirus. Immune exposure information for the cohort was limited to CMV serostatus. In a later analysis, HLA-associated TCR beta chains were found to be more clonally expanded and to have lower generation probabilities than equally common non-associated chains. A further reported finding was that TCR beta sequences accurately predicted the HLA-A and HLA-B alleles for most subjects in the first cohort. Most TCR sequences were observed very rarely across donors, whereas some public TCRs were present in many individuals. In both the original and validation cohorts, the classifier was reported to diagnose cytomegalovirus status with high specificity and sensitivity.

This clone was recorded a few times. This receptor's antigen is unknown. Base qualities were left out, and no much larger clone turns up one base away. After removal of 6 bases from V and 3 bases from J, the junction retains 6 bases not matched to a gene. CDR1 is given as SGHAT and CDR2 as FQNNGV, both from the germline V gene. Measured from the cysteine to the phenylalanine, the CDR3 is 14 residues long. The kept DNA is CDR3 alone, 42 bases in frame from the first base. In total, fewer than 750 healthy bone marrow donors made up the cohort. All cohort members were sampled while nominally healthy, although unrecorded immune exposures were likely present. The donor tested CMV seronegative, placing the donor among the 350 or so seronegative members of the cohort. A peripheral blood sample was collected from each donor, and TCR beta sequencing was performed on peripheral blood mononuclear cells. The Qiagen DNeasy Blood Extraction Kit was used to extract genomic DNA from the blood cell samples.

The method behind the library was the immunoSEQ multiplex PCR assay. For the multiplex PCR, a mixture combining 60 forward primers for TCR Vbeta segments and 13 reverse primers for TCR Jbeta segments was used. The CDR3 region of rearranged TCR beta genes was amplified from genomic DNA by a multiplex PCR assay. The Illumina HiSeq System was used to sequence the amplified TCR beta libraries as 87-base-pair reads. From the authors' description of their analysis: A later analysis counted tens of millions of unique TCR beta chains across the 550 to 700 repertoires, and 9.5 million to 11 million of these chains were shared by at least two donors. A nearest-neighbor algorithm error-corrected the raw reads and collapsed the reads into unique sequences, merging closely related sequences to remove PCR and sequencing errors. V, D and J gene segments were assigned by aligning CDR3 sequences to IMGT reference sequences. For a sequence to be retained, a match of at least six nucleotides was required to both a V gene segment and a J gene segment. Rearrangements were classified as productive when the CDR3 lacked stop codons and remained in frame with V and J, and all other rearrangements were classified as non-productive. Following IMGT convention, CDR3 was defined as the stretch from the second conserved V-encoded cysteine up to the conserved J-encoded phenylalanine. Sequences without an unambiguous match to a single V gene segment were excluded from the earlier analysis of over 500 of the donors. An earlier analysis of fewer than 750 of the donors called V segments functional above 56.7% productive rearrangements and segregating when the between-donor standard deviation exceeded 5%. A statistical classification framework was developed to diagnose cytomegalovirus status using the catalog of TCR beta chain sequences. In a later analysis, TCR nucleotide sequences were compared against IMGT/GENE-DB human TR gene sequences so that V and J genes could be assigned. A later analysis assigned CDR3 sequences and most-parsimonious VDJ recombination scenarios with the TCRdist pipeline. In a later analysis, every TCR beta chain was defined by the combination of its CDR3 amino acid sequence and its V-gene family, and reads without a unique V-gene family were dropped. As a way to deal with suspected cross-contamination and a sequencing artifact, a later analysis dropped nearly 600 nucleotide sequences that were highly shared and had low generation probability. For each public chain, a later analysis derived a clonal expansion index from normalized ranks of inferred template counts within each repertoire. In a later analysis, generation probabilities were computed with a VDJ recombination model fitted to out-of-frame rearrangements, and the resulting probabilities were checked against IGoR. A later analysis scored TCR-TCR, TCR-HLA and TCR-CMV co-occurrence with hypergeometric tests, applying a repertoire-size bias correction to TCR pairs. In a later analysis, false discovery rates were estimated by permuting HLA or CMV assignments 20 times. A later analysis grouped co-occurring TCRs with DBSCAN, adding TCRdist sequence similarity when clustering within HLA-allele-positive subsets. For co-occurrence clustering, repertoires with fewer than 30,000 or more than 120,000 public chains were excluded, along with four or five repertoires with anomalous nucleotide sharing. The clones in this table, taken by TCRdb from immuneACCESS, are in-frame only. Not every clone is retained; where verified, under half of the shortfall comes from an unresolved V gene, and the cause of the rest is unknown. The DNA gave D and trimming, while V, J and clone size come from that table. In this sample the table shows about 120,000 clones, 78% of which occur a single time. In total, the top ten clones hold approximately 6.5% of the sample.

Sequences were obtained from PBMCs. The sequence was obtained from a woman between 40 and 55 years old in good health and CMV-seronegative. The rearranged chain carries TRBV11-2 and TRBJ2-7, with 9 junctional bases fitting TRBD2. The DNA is TGTGCCAGCAGATGGAGCGGGGGGAACTACGAGCAGTACTTC. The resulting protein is CASRWSGGNYEQYF. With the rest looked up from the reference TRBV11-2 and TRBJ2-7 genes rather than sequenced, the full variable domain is EAGVAQSPRYKIIEKRQSVAFWCNPISGHATLYWYQQILGQGPKLLIQFQNNGVVDDSQLPKDRFSAERLKGVDSTLKIQPAKLEDSAVYLCASRWSGGNYEQYFGPGTRLTVT.